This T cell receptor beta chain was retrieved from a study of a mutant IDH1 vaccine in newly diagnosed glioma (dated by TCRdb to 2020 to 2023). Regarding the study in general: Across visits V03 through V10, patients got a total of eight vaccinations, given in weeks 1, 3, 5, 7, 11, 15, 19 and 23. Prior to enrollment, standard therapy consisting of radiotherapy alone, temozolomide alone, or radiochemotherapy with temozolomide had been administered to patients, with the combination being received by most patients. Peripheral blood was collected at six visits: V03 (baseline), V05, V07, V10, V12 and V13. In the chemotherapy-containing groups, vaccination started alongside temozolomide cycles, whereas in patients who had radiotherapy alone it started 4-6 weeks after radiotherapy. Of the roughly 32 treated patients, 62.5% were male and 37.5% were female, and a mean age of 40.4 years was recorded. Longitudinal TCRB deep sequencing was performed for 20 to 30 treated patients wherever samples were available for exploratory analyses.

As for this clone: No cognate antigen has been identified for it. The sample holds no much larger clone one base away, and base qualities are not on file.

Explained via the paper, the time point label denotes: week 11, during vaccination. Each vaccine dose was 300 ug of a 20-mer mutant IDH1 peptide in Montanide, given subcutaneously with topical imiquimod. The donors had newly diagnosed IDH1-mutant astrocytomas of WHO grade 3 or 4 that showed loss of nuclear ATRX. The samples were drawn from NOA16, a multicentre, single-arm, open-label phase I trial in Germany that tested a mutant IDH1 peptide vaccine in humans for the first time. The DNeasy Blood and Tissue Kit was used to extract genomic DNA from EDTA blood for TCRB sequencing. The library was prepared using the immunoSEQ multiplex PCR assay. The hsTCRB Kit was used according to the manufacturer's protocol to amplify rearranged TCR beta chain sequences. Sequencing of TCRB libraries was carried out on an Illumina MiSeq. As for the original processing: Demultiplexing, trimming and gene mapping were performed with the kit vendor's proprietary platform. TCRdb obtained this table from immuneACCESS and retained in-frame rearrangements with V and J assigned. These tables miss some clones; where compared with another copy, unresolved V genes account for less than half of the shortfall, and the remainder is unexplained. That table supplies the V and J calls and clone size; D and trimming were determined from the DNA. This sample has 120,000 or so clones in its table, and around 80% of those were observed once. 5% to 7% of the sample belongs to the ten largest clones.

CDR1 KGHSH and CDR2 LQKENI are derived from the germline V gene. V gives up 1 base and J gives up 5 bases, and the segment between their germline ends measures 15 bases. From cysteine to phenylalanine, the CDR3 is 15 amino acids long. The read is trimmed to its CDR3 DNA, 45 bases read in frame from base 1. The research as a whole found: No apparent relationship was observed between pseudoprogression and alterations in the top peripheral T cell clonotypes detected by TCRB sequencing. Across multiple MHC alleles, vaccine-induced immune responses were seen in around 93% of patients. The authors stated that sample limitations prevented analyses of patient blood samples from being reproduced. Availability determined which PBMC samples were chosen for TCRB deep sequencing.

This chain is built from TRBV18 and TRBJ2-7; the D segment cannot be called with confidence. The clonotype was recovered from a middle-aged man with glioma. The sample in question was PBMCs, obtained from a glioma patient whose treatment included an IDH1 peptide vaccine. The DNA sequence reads TGTGCCAGCTCACCACAGTCAGCCCAGGTCCACGAGCAGTACTTC. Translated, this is CASSPQSAQVHEQYF.